This note documents a single TCR beta chain sequence. Its antigen is still unknown. Assay: immunoSEQ multiplex PCR; the TCRdb copy retains only in-frame clones and omits some. Here the sample spans approximately 130,000 clones, 93% being singletons. The entry originates in a study of T cell responses to AZD1222 COVID-19 vaccine. General study points: Seropositive at baseline were only a handful of AZD1222 recipients.

This CDR3 spans 13 amino acids. Germline V gives CDR1 SGDLS, CDR2 YYNGEE. V was shortened by 4 bases and J by 2 bases, with 9 bases between the two germline ends. The receptor was isolated from an adult in good health. The source was peripheral blood, collected on day 0 of AZD1222 vaccination. The chain recombines TRBV9 with TRBJ2-5; D is uncertain. In DNA, the CDR3 is TGTGCCAGCAGCACGCGTCTTCAAGAGACCCAGTACTTC. Protein sequence: CASSTRLQETQYF.